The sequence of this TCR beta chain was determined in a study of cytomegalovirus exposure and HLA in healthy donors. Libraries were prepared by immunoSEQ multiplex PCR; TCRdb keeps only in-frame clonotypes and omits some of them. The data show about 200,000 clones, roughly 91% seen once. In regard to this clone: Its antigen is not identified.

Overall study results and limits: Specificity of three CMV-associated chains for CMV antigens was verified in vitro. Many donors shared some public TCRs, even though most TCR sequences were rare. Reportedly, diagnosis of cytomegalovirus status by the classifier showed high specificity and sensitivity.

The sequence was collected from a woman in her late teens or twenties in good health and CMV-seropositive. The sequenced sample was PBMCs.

The CDR3 region has the DNA TGTGCCAGCAGTTTATCGAGGCAGCAGCCGACCACTGAAGCTTTCTTT. It specifies CASSLSRQQPTTEAFF. The J gene is TRBJ1-1, the V gene TRBV28; no clear D. The CDR3 has 16 residues. CDR1 MDHEN and CDR2 SYDVKM come from the germline V gene. V gave up 1 base and J gave up 4 bases, with 16 bases separating them.